This entry concerns a single TCR beta chain. The CDR3 has 15 residues. The germline V gene has CDR1 DFQATT and CDR2 SNEGSKA (reference sequence). Trimming took 1 base from V and 1 from J; bases not matched to a gene: 4. This record belongs to a study of blood T cells in healthy people across ages. A second PCR of roughly 7 to 11 cycles used a sample-barcoded 5' primer and a J-beta primer mix. TCRdb itself ran the 5' RACE reads through MiXCR, one entry per CDR3 protein. Of nearly 800,000 distinct CDR3 sequences listed, 20% to 25% are singletons. This sample also belongs to another study, concerning T cells of mothers and their children.

This clonotype was obtained from a boy aged 10-17 years in good health. Sequenced input: blood. The gene calls are TRBV20-1 and TRBJ2-5; TRBD1 agrees at 9 bases. The chain's CDR3 is CSARGTGDPQETQYF. As DNA, the CDR3 is TGCAGTGCTAGAGGGACAGGGGACCCCCAAGAGACCCAGTACTTC.